The rows below give T cell receptor beta chains drawn from one sample of a study of PD-1 blockade in classical Hodgkin lymphoma. The repertoire was sequenced with immunoSEQ multiplex PCR; TCRdb's copy has only in-frame clones and lacks some. Counted here are 11,000 to 15,000 clones, roughly 80% occurring once; the ten biggest clones make up about 15%. The source was peripheral blood mononuclear cells (PBMCs), collected before the fourth cycle of nivolumab. All receptors derive from a human donor with classical Hodgkin lymphoma. Both conserved end residues are part of each CDR3. D genes are given only for firm matches. The listing skips clone size in some rows; elsewhere it reads once, few, many or a size class.

J gene | CDR3 length | clone size | V gene | D gene | CDR3 protein | CDR3 DNA
TRBJ1-1 | 13 | . | TRBV4-1 | . | CASSTLGGTEAFF | TGCGCCAGCAGCACACTAGGGGGCACTGAAGCTTTCTTT
TRBJ2-5 | 13 | . | TRBV5-6 | . | CASTYLTRETQYF | TGTGCCAGCACCTATTTAACCCGGGAGACCCAGTACTTC
TRBJ1-5 | 15 | . | TRBV28 | . | CASSGRGTSNQPQHF | TGTGCCAGCAGTGGCCGAGGGACTAGCAATCAGCCCCAGCATTTT
TRBJ2-1 | 14 | few | TRBV12-5 | . | CASDSPVRGDEQFF | TGTGCTAGTGACTCCCCAGTGCGGGGCGATGAGCAGTTCTTC
TRBJ1-2 | 11 | . | TRBV7-3 | . | CASSQGYGYTF | TGTGCCAGCAGCCAGGGGTATGGCTACACCTTC
TRBJ2-5 | 12 | few | TRBV7-8 | . | CASSPAGETQYF | TGTGCCAGCAGTCCTGCGGGCGAGACCCAGTACTTC
TRBJ2-7 | 13 | . | TRBV2 | . | CASSLSQGYEQYF | TGTGCCAGCAGTTTATCCCAGGGGTACGAGCAGTACTTC
TRBJ2-2 | 16 | . | TRBV2 | TRBD1 | CASSEGGTGFTGELFF | TGTGCCAGCAGTGAAGGGGGGACAGGGTTCACCGGGGAGCTGTTTTTT
TRBJ2-7 | 12 | . | TRBV7-8 | . | CASSPDAYEQYF | TGTGCCAGCAGCCCGGATGCCTACGAGCAGTACTTC
TRBJ2-7 | 14 | . | TRBV7-2 | . | CASSFWDGNYEQYF | TGTGCCAGCAGCTTTTGGGACGGGAACTACGAGCAGTACTTC
TRBJ1-1 | 16 | . | TRBV9 | . | CASSPSNIKYRAEAFF | TGTGCCAGCAGCCCCAGCAACATTAAGTATCGCGCTGAAGCTTTCTTT
TRBJ2-7 | 17 | . | TRBV28 | . | CASSYGSYRVLSYEQYF | TGTGCCAGCAGTTATGGGTCCTACCGGGTCCTCTCCTACGAGCAGTACTTC
TRBJ1-6 | 13 | . | TRBV4-3 | . | CASSQDSGPPLHF | TGCGCCAGCAGCCAAGATTCAGGTCCACCCCTCCACTTT
TRBJ2-1 | 11 | once | TRBV28 | . | CASSGGNEQFF | TGTGCCAGCAGTGGTGGGAATGAGCAGTTCTTC
TRBJ1-2 | 13 | . | TRBV30 | TRBD1 | CAWSRQGAYGYTF | TGTGCCTGGAGTCGACAGGGGGCCTATGGCTACACCTTC
TRBJ1-4 | 15 | . | TRBV19 | . | CASSSRGWGYEKLFF | TGTGCCAGTAGTTCCAGGGGATGGGGCTATGAAAAACTGTTTTTT
TRBJ1-1 | 14 | . | TRBV4-2 | . | CASSLSLTVTEAFF | TGTGCCAGCAGCCTATCCTTGACGGTCACTGAAGCTTTCTTT
TRBJ2-7 | 15 | . | TRBV15 | . | CATSRGPPRAYEQYF | TGTGCCACCAGCAGAGGGCCCCCAAGGGCCTACGAGCAGTACTTC
TRBJ1-1 | 14 | . | TRBV29-1 | . | CSVDLRGRNTEAFF | TGCAGCGTTGACCTCAGGGGAAGGAACACTGAAGCTTTCTTT
TRBJ1-1 | 13 | . | TRBV30 | . | CAWSGSMNTEAFF | TGTGCCTGGTCCGGGAGCATGAACACTGAAGCTTTCTTT